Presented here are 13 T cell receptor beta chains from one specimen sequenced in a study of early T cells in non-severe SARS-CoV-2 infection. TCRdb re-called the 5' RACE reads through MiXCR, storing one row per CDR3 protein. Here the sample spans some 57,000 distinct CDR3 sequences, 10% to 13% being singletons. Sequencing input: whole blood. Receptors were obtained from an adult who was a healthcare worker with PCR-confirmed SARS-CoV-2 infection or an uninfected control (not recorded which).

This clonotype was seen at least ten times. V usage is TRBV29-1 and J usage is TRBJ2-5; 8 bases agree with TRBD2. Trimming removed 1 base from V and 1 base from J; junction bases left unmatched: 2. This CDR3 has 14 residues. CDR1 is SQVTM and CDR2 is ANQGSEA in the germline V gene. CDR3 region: CSVEGGGTQETQYF. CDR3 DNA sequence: TGCAGCGTTGAAGGCGGGGGGACCCAAGAGACCCAGTACTTC.

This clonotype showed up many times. The CDR3 nucleotides read TGTGCCAGCAGCCCAAATCCCCGGTACGAAGCTTTCTTT. It yields the protein CASSPNPRYEAFF. The chain has TRBV7-8 and TRBJ1-1; D unresolved. With 5 bases removed from V and 8 bases from J, the gap between germline ends came to 15 bases. Germline CDR1 and CDR2: SGHVS and FQNEAQ. This CDR3 contains 13 residues.

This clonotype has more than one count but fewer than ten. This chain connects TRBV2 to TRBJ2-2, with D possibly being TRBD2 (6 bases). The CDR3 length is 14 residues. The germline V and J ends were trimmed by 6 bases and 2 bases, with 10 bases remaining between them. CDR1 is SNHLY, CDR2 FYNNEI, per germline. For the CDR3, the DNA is TGTGCCAGCAGCCGGGGGAGAAACACCGGGGAGCTGTTTTTT. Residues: CASSRGRNTGELFF. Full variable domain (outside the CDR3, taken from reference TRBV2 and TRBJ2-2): EPEVTQTPSHQVTQMGQEVILRCVPISNHLYFYWYRQILGQKVEFLVSFYNNEISEKSEIFDDQFSVERPDGSNFTLKIRSTKLEDSAMYFCASSRGRNTGELFFGEGSRLTVL.

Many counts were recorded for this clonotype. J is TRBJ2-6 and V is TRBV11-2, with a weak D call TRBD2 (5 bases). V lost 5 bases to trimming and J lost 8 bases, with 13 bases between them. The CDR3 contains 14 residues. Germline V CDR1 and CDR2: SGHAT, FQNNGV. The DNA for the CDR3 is TGTGCCAGCAGCCCCGTGGACGGGACCAACGTCCTGACTTTC. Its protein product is CASSPVDGTNVLTF.

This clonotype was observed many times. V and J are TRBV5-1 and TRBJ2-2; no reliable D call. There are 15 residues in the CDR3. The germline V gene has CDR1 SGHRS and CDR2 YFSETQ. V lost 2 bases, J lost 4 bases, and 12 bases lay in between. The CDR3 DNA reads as TGCGCCAGCAGCTTCGGTATCCCCTCCACCGGGGAGCTGTTTTTT. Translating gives CASSFGIPSTGELFF.

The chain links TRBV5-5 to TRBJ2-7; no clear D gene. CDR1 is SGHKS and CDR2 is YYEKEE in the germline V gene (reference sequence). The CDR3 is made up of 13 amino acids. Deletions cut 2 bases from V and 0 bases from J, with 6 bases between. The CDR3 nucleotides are TGTGCCAGCAGCTTCGGCTACTCCTACGAGCAGTACTTC. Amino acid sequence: CASSFGYSYEQYF.

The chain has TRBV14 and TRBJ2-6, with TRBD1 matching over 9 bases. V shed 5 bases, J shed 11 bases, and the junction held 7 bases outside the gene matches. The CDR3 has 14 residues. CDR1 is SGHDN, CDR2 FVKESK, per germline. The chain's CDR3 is CASSRTGGEDVLTF. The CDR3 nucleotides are TGTGCCAGCAGCAGAACAGGGGGCGAGGACGTCCTGACTTTC.

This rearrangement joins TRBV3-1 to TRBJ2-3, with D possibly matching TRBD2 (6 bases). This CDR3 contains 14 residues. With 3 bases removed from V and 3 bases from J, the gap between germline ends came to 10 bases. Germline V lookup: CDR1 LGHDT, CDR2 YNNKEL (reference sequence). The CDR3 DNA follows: TGTGCCAGCAGCCAGTCAGCGGGTACAGATACGCAGTATTTT. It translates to CASSQSAGTDTQYF.

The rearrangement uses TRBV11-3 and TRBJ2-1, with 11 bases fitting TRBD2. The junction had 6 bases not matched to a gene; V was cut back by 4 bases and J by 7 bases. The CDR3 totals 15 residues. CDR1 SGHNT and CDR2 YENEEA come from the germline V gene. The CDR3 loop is CASSSLAGARNEQFF. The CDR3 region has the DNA TGTGCCAGCAGCTCACTAGCGGGGGCTAGGAATGAGCAGTTCTTC.

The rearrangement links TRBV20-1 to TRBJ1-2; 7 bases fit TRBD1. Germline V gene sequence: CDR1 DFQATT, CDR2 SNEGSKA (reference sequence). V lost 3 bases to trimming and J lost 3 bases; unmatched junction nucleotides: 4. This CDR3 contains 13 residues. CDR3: CSARVQGDYGYTF. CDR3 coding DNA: TGCAGTGCTAGGGTTCAGGGGGACTATGGCTACACCTTC.

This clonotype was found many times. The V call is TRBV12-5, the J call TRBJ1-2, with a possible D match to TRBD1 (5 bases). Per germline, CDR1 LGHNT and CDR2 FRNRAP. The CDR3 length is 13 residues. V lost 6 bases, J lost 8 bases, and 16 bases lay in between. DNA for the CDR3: TGTGCTAGTGGCTTAGACAGCCAGCGCGGCTACACCTTC. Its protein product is CASGLDSQRGYTF.

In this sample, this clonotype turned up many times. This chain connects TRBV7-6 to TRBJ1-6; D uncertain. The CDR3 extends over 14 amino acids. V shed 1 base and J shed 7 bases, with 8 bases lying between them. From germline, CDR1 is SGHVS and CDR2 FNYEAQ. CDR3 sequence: CASSLGASNSPLHF. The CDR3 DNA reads TGTGCCAGCAGCTTAGGCGCCAGCAATTCACCCCTCCACTTT.

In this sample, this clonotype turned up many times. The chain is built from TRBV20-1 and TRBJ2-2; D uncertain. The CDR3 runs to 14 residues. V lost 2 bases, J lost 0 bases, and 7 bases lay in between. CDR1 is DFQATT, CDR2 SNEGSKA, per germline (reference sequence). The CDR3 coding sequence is TGCAGTGCTAGACGCAGCGCGAACACCGGGGAGCTGTTTTTT. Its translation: CSARRSANTGELFF.